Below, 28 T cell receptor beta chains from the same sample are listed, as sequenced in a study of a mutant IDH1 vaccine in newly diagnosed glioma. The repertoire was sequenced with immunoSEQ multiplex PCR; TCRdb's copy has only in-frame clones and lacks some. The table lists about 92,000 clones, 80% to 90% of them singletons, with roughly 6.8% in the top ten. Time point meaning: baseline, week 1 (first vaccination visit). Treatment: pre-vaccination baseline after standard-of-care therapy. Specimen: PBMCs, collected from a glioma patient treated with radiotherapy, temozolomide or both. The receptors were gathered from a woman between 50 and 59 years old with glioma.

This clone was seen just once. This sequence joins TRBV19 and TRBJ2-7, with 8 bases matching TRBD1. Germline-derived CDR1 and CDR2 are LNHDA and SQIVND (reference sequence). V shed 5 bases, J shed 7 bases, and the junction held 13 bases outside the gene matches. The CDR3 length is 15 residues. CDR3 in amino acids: CASSEAGTGTGEQYF. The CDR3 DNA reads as TGTGCCAGTAGTGAAGCCGGGACAGGAACGGGGGAGCAGTACTTC.

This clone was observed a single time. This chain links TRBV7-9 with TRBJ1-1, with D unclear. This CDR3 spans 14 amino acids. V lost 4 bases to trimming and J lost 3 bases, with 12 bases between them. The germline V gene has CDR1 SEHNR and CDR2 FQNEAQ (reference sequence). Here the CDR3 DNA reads TGTGCCAGCAGCTACGTAGGACGGGACACTGAAGCTTTCTTT. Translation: CASSYVGRDTEAFF.

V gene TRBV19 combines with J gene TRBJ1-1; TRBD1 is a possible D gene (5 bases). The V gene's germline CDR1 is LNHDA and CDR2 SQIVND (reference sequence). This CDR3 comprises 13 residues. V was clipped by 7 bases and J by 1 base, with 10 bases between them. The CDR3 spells CASNRQWNTEAFF. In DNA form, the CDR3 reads TGTGCCAGTAACCGACAGTGGAACACTGAAGCTTTCTTT.

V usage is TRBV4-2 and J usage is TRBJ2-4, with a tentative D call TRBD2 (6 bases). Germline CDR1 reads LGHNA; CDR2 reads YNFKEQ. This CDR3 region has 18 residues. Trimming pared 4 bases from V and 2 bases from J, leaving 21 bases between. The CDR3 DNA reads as TGTGCCAGCAGCCTCAATCCGGAGGGAGGTGGAACCAAAAACATTCAGTACTTC. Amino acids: CASSLNPEGGGTKNIQYF.

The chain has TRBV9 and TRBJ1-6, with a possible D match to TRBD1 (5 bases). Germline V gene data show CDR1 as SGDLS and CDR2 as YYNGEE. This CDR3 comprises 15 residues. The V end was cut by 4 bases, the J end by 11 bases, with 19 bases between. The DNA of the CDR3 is TGTGCCAGCAGCCCCGGGGTGAGCTCCAGGGCACCCCTCCACTTT. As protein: CASSPGVSSRAPLHF.

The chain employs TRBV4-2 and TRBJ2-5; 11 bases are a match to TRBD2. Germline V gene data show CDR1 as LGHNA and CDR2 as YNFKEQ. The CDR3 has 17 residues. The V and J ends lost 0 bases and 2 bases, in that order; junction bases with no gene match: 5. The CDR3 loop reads CASSQDRVAGGQETQYF. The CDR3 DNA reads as TGTGCCAGCAGCCAAGATCGCGTAGCGGGGGGGCAAGAGACCCAGTACTTC.

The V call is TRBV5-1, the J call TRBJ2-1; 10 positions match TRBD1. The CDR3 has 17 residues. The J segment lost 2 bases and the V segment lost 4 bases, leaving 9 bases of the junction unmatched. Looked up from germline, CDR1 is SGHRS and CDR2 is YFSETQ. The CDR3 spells CASSRSTGTGAYNEQFF. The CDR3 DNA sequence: TGCGCCAGCAGCCGCTCTACTGGGACAGGGGCCTACAATGAGCAGTTCTTC.

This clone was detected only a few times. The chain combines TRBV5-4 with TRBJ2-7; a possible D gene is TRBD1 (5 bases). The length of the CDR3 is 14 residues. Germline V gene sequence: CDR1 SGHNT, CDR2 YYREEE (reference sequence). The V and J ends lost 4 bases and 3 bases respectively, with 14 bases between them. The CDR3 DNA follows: TGTGCCAGCAGCCTGGTGGACACAGTCTACGAGCAGTACTTC. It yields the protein CASSLVDTVYEQYF.

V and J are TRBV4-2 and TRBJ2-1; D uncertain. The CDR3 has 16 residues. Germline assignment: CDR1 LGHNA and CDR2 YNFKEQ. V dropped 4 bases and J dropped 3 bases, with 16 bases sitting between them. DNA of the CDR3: TGTGCCAGCAGCCGGGCGAGCGCGAGCTACTACAATGAGCAGTTCTTC. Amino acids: CASSRASASYYNEQFF.

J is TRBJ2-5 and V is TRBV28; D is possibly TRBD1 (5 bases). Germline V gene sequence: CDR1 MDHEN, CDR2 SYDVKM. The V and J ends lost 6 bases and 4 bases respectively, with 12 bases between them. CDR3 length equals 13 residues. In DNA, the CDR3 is TGTGCCAGCAGCTCAGGGATCCGAGAGACCCAGTACTTC. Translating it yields CASSSGIRETQYF.

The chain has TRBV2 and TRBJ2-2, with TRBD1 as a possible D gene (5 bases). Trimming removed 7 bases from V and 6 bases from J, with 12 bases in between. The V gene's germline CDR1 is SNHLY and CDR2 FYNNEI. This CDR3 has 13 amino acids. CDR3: CASTWGEAGELFF. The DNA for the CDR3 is TGTGCCAGCACCTGGGGCGAGGCCGGGGAGCTGTTTTTT.

CDR3 residues: CASSLGQAATEAFF. The DNA for the CDR3 is TGCGCCAGCAGCCTGGGACAGGCGGCGACTGAAGCTTTCTTT. The chain carries TRBV5-1 and TRBJ1-1, with 8 nucleotides matching TRBD1. Unmatched junction bases numbered 7, after V lost 4 bases and J lost 5 bases. CDR3 size: 14 residues. CDR1 is SGHRS and CDR2 is YFSETQ in the germline V gene.

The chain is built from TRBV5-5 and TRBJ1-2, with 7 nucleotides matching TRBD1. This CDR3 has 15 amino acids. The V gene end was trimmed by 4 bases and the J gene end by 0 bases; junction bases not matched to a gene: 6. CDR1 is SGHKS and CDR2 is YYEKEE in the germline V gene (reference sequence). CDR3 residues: CASSLEQGANYGYTF. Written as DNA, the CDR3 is TGTGCCAGCAGCCTAGAGCAGGGGGCTAACTATGGCTACACCTTC.

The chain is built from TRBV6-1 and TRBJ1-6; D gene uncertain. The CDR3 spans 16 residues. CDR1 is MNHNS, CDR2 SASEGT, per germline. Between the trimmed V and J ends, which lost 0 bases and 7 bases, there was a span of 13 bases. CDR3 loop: CASSEARGILNSPLHF. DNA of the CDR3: TGTGCCAGCAGTGAAGCGCGAGGGATTCTCAATTCACCCCTCCACTTT.

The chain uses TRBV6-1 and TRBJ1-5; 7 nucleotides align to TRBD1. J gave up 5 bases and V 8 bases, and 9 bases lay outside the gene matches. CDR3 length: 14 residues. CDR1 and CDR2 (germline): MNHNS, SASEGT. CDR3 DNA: TGTGCCAGCTACCAGACAGGGTCCTATCAGCCCCAGCATTTT. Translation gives CASYQTGSYQPQHF.

The CDR3 protein is CASRTYGGNIQYF. In DNA, the CDR3 is TGTGCCAGCAGGACGTACGGCGGGAACATTCAGTACTTC. The V call is TRBV27, the J call TRBJ2-4, with D tentatively TRBD2 (5 bases). CDR1 MNHEY and CDR2 SMNVEV come from the germline V gene (reference sequence). CDR3 size: 13 residues. The V and J ends lost 6 bases and 7 bases respectively, with 13 bases between them.

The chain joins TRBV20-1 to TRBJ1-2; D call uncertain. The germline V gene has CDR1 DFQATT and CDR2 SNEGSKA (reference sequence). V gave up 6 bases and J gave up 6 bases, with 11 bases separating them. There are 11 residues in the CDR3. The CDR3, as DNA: TGCAGTGCATTCAGGACGGATGGCTACACCTTC. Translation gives CSAFRTDGYTF.

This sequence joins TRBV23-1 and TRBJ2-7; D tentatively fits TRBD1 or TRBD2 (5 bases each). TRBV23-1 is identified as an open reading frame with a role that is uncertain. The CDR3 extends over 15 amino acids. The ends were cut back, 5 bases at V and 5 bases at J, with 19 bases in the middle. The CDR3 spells CASSFSGTLPNEQYF. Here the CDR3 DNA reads TGCGCCAGCAGTTTTTCCGGGACCTTACCCAACGAGCAGTACTTC.

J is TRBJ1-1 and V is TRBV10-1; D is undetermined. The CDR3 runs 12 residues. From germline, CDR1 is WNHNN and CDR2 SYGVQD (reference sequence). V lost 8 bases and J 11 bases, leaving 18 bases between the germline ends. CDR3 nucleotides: TGCGCCAGCCCACAAAGTTTGGGCGTGGCTTTCTTT. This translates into CASPQSLGVAFF.

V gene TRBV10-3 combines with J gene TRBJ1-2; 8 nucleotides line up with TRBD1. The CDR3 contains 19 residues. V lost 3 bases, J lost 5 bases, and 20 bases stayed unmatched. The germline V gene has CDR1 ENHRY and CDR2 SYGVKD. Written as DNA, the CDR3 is TGTGCCATCAGTGAATCCCCCGTTCGGTCAGGGGGCGGGAGGTATGGCTACACCTTC. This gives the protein CAISESPVRSGGGRYGYTF.

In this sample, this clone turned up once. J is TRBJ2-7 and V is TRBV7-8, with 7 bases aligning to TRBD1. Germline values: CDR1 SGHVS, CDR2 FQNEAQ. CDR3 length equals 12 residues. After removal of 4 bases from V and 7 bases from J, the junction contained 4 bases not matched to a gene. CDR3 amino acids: CASSWDSAEQYF. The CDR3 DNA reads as TGTGCCAGCAGCTGGGACAGTGCGGAGCAGTACTTC.

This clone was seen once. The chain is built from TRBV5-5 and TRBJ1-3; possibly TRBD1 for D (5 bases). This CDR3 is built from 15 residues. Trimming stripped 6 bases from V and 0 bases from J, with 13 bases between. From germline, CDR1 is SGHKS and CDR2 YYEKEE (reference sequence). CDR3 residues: CASTRDSGSGNTIYF. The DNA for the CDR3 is TGTGCCAGCACTAGGGACTCCGGCTCTGGAAACACCATATATTTT.

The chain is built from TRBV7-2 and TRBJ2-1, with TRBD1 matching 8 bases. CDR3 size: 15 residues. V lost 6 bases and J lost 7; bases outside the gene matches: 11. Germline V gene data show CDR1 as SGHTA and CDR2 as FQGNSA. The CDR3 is CASSSTGALGNEQFF. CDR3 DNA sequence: TGTGCCAGCAGTTCGACAGGGGCCTTAGGGAATGAGCAGTTCTTC.

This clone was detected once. CDR3 sequence reads: CASGLGGPSYEQYF. Written as DNA, the CDR3 is TGTGCCAGCGGTCTGGGCGGACCATCCTACGAGCAGTACTTC. This chain joins TRBV9 and TRBJ2-7; D is uncertain. V was clipped by 7 bases and J by 1 base, with 15 bases between them. The CDR3 length is 14 residues. CDR1 SGDLS and CDR2 YYNGEE come from the germline V gene.

CDR3 loop: CASSPLEIKFQNIQYF. The DNA for the CDR3 is TGTGCCAGCAGTCCCCTAGAGATTAAATTCCAAAACATTCAGTACTTC. This chain connects TRBV2 to TRBJ2-4, with no clear D. Per the germline V gene, CDR1 is SNHLY and CDR2 is FYNNEI. The CDR3 extends over 16 amino acids. The V and J ends lost 5 bases and 5 bases respectively, with 19 bases between them. Using reference TRBV2 and TRBJ2-4 for the parts outside the CDR3, the full variable domain is EPEVTQTPSHQVTQMGQEVILRCVPISNHLYFYWYRQILGQKVEFLVSFYNNEISEKSEIFDDQFSVERPDGSNFTLKIRSTKLEDSAMYFCASSPLEIKFQNIQYFGAGTRLSVL.

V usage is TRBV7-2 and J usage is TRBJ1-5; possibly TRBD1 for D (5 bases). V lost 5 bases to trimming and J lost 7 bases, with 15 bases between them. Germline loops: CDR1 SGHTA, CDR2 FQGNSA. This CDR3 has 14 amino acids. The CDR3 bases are TGTGCCAGCAGCCGCCCTGGGGGGGACCAGCCCCAGCATTTT. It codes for CASSRPGGDQPQHF.

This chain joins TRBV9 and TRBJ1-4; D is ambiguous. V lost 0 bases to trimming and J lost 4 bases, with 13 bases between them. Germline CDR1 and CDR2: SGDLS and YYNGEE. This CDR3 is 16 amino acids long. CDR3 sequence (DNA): TGTGCCAGCAGCGTAGGGTCCGCAAGTATTAATGAAAAACTGTTTTTT. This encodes CASSVGSASINEKLFF.

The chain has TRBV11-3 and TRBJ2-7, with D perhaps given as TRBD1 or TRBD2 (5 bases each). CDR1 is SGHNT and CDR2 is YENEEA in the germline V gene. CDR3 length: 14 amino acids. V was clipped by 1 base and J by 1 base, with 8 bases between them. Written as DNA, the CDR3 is TGTGCCAGCAGCTTAGTTGAGGGGTCCTACGAGCAGTACTTC. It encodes CASSLVEGSYEQYF.